This T cell receptor (beta chain) was observed in a study of blood T cell repertoires in COVID-19. This CDR3 comprises 14 residues. Germline V CDR1 and CDR2: LGHDT, YNNKEL (reference sequence). Trimming removed 3 bases from V and 2 bases from J; junction bases left unmatched: 3. The authors' processing: Amplification with reference gene primers provided the estimates of nucleated cell counts. Profiled with immunoSEQ multiplex PCR; TCRdb holds only in-frame clones, not every one. D and trimming were read from the DNA, whereas the V and J calls and clone size are those reported in that table. The table lists approximately 230,000 clones, more than 75% of them singletons. Cohorts were assigned according to the clinical history that participants reported.

The material sequenced was PBMCs or T cells enriched from blood (not recorded which). The V call is TRBV3-1 (or the pseudogene TRBV3-2), the J call TRBJ2-5; 7 bases fit TRBD1. The clonotype comes from a man aged 35 to 55 who had recovered from COVID-19. CDR3 region: CASSQWDSQETQYF. The DNA for the CDR3 is TGTGCCAGCAGCCAGTGGGACAGTCAAGAGACCCAGTACTTC.